This T cell receptor (beta chain) appears in the sequencing data of a study of cytomegalovirus exposure and HLA in healthy donors. A multiplex PCR was run with 60 Vbeta primers and 13 Jbeta primers. Here immunoSEQ multiplex PCR was the method, and the copy in TCRdb shows in-frame clones only, minus some. The table shows 75,000 to 100,000 clones, with over 75% occurring only once. This CDR3 region has 14 residues. After removal of 6 bases from V and 1 base from J, the junction contained 3 bases not matched to a gene. CDR1 and CDR2 (germline): MDHEN, SYDVKM. Specimen: PBMCs. The sequence came from a man aged 40-55 years in good health and CMV-seronegative. This chain joins TRBV28 and TRBJ2-3, with 8 bases lining up with TRBD2. This chain's CDR3 is CASRRTSRTDTQYF. The CDR3 coding sequence is TGTGCCAGCAGGCGGACTAGCCGCACAGATACGCAGTATTTT.